These 16 T cell receptor beta chains share one sample of origin, sequenced in a study of T cells in Graves' hyperthyroidism and ophthalmopathy. The source material, RNA transcripts, was used to amplify TCR beta CDR3 regions. First-round RT-PCR of the TCR CDR3 relied on the HTBI primer set. TCRdb called the multiplex PCR reads again in MiXCR, with one record for every CDR3 protein. The sample has hundreds of thousands of distinct CDR3 sequences, more than 30% seen once. Sequenced sample: blood. The receptors shown here come from a man between 18 and 29 years old with Graves' hyperthyroidism.

This clonotype was seen at least ten times. This chain uses TRBV7-9 with TRBJ2-7; D remains unclear. The V end was cut by 0 bases, the J end by 4 bases, with 7 bases between. Germline V lookup: CDR1 SEHNR, CDR2 FQNEAQ (reference sequence). The CDR3 covers 13 residues. Here the CDR3 DNA reads TGTGCCAGCAGCTTAGCTGGTATGTACGAGCAGTACTTC. It encodes CASSLAGMYEQYF.

This clonotype was seen ten or more times. The chain couples TRBV20-1 to TRBJ1-6; D call uncertain. The CDR3 totals 13 residues. Germline values: CDR1 DFQATT, CDR2 SNEGSKA (reference sequence). The V end lost 0 bases, the J end lost 10 bases, and 10 bases lay between the germline ends. The CDR3 nucleotides read TGCAGTGCTAGAGATGGGTTTACCTCACCCCTCCACTTT. The encoded protein is CSARDGFTSPLHF.

The chain joins TRBV6-5 to TRBJ1-2, with D possibly matching TRBD1 (5 bases). The CDR3 length is 15 residues. The germline CDR1 and CDR2 sequences are MNHEY and SVGAGI. Trimming took 2 bases from V and 5 from J, leaving 15 bases between them. The CDR3 reads CASSYGPGVEYGYTF. CDR3 in DNA: TGTGCCAGCAGTTACGGTCCGGGGGTAGAGTATGGCTACACCTTC.

This clonotype has only a few counts. The chain recombines TRBV19 with TRBJ1-1, with 11 bases that match TRBD1. V was pared by 4 bases and J by 4 bases, with 2 bases of the junction left unmatched. The CDR3 loop spans 14 amino acids. Germline CDR1 is LNHDA and CDR2 is SQIVND (reference sequence). The CDR3: CASSKGTGGTEAFF. CDR3 coding DNA: TGTGCCAGTAGTAAGGGGACAGGGGGCACTGAAGCTTTCTTT. The entire variable domain, with the rest obtained from reference TRBV19 and TRBJ1-1, is as follows: DGGITQSPKYLFRKEGQNVTLSCEQNLNHDAMYWYRQDPGQGLRLIYYSQIVNDFQKGDIAEGYSVSREKKESFPLTVTSAQKNPTAFYLCASSKGTGGTEAFFGQGTRLTVV.

This clonotype came up many times. The chain carries TRBV29-1 and TRBJ1-2, with D possibly matching TRBD1 (5 bases). V lost 0 bases and J lost 0, with 17 bases in between. The CDR3 consists of 17 residues. Germline lookup yields CDR1 SQVTM and CDR2 ANQGSEA. CDR3 coding DNA: TGCAGCGTTGAAGAGGCCGTCCGGGACGGAGCTAACTATGGCTACACCTTC. Translated: CSVEEAVRDGANYGYTF.

This chain uses TRBV7-9 with TRBJ1-1, with D uncertain. Germline V gives CDR1 SEHNR, CDR2 FQNEAQ (reference sequence). Trimming stripped 1 base from V and 1 base from J, with 10 bases between. The CDR3 is 15 amino acids. As DNA, the CDR3 is TGTGCCAGCAGCTTAGGGCCCCCCTCGAACACTGAAGCTTTCTTT. As protein: CASSLGPPSNTEAFF.

This clonotype was counted many times. V gene TRBV15 combines with J gene TRBJ1-5; D remains unclear. V shed 0 bases and J shed 0 bases, with 3 bases lying between them. There are 14 residues in the CDR3. CDR1 is LNHNV, CDR2 YYDKDF, per germline (reference sequence). The CDR3 DNA follows: TGTGCCACCAGCAGAGAGGATAGCAATCAGCCCCAGCATTTT. It yields the protein CATSREDSNQPQHF.

The gene calls are TRBV9 and TRBJ1-1, with D unresolved. Trimming cost V 5 bases and J 4 bases, with 15 bases left between them. This CDR3 is 14 amino acids long. Germline V gene data show CDR1 as SGDLS and CDR2 as YYNGEE. For the CDR3, the DNA is TGTGCCAGCAGTTCAGAGGGAGGCGGCACTGAAGCTTTCTTT. The encoded protein is CASSSEGGGTEAFF.

The chain has TRBV7-9 and TRBJ2-7, with D uncertain. Germline V lookup: CDR1 SEHNR, CDR2 FQNEAQ (reference sequence). The CDR3 length is 13 residues. Trimming stripped 4 bases from V and 3 bases from J, with 10 bases between. This CDR3 reads CASSSSTYYEQYF. The CDR3 DNA follows: TGTGCCAGCAGCTCCTCGACTTACTACGAGCAGTACTTC. The whole variable domain, filled in from reference TRBV7-9 and TRBJ2-7, reads DTGVSQNPRHKITKRGQNVTFRCDPISEHNRLYWYRQTLGQGPEFLTYFQNEAQLEKSRLLSDRFSAERPKGSFSTLEIQRTEQGDSAMYLCASSSSTYYEQYFGPGTRLTVT.

This clonotype has ten or more counts. The chain carries TRBV7-2 and TRBJ1-6; D call uncertain. This CDR3 region has 14 residues. V was shortened by 4 bases and J by 6 bases, with 10 bases between the two germline ends. From germline, CDR1 is SGHTA and CDR2 FQGNSA. The CDR3 sequence: CASSSRPSNSPLHF. The CDR3 DNA follows: TGTGCCAGCAGCTCCCGACCGTCTAATTCACCCCTCCACTTT. The variable domain in full, completed from reference TRBV7-2 and TRBJ1-6, reads GAGVSQSPSNKVTEKGKDVELRCDPISGHTALYWYRQSLGQGLEFLIYFQGNSAPDKSGLPSDRFSAERTGGSVSTLTIQRTQQEDSAVYLCASSSRPSNSPLHFGNGTRLTVT.

This clonotype turned up a few times. The chain couples TRBV20-1 to TRBJ1-5; 9 bases line up with TRBD1. CDR3 length equals 17 residues. CDR1 DFQATT and CDR2 SNEGSKA come from the germline V gene (reference sequence). V lost 0 bases and J lost 1; bases outside the gene matches: 7. CDR3 region: CSARDLKGQGSNQPQHF. CDR3 DNA sequence: TGCAGTGCTAGAGATTTAAAGGGACAGGGAAGCAATCAGCCCCAGCATTTT.

This sequence joins TRBV5-5 and TRBJ1-5; D perhaps matches TRBD1 (5 bases). Trimming removed 0 bases from V and 10 bases from J, with 17 bases in between. CDR1 and CDR2 (germline): SGHKS, YYEKEE (reference sequence). CDR3 length equals 15 residues. The CDR3 bases are TGTGCCAGCAGCTTGGGAGGGACGGCGTTGGATCCCCAGCATTTT. It is translated as CASSLGGTALDPQHF.

This clonotype appeared many times. Since the CDR3 does not end with the conserved phenylalanine or tryptophan, this likely comes from a read error. The limits of the CDR3 on the DNA are not certain, so only TCRdb's listed CDR3 is given. The V call is TRBV5-4, the J call TRBJ1-6; no check of the table's D call, TRBD1, against the DNA was made. The CDR3 numbers 9 amino acids, ends counted. The germline V gene encodes CDR1 SGHNT and CDR2 YYREEE (reference sequence). CDR3: CASSSALDS.

This clonotype was seen only once. V usage is TRBV19 and J usage is TRBJ1-3, with 7 bases matching TRBD1. Germline V lookup: CDR1 LNHDA, CDR2 SQIVND (reference sequence). The CDR3 totals 15 residues. V gave up 7 bases and J gave up 8 bases; unmatched junction bases: 14. In DNA form, the CDR3 reads TGTGCCAGTACCCCCCGGGACAGCCCCGGAGACACCATATATTTT. Its protein is CASTPRDSPGDTIYF.

In this sample, this clonotype turned up many times. The V gene is TRBV7-8, the J gene TRBJ1-5; perhaps TRBD1 as D (5 bases). Germline V gene sequence: CDR1 SGHVS, CDR2 FQNEAQ. The CDR3 contains 14 residues. Trimming took off 0 bases at V and 6 bases at J, with 9 bases between the two ends. This CDR3 reads CASSLAGGFQPQHF. In DNA form, the CDR3 reads TGTGCCAGCAGCTTAGCGGGGGGATTTCAGCCCCAGCATTTT.

This clonotype was observed many times. The chain has TRBV14 and TRBJ2-6; D gene ambiguous. The V end was cut by 4 bases, the J end by 8 bases, with 9 bases between. The germline V gene encodes CDR1 SGHDN and CDR2 FVKESK. This CDR3 is built from 13 residues. CDR3 nucleotides: TGTGCCAGCAGCCTCCTTGTGACCAACGTCCTGACTTTC. The encoded protein is CASSLLVTNVLTF.